One sample yielded the 18 T cell receptor beta chains listed below, sequenced in a study of tumor and adjacent non-tumor tissue in lung cancer. This sample's RNA came from whole unsorted tissue. More than 3 cm separated this lung sample from the edge of the tumor. The library came from three nested PCR rounds adapted from ARM-PCR protocols. TCRdb called the multiplex PCR reads again in MiXCR, with one record for every CDR3 protein. Among tens of thousands of distinct CDR3 sequences, less than 85% were seen once, and the ten largest hold around 40%. Sequencing used distant non-tumor lung tissue. The receptor set was obtained from a man between 65 and 85 years old with non-small cell lung cancer.

Of note for this clonotype: A read error may explain this, as a much larger clone is one base away. This chain links TRBV6-2 or TRBV6-3 with TRBJ2-3; TRBD1 or TRBD2 may be the D gene (5 bases each). Germline loops: CDR1 MNHEY, CDR2 SVGEGT. The CDR3 covers 15 residues. The CDR3 reads CTSSWSGPATDTQYF. The CDR3 bases are TGTACCAGCAGTTGGTCGGGACCGGCGACAGATACGCAGTATTTT.

On this clonotype: The conserved phenylalanine or tryptophan normally closing the CDR3 is absent here, so this likely arose from a read error. The chain employs TRBV6-2 or TRBV6-3 and TRBJ1-2; TRBD1 agrees at 9 bases. The germline gives CDR1 MNHEY, CDR2 SVGEGT. The ends lost 10 bases at V and 9 bases at J; junction bases unmatched: 15. There are 14 residues in the CDR3. CDR3 sequence (DNA): TGTGCCACTAGCGTCCCGGGACAGGGAGCTTGCTACACCATC. Its translation: CATSVPGQGACYTI.

The chain links TRBV7-8 to TRBJ2-5; D remains ambiguous. The CDR3 is 17 residues long. Germline loops: CDR1 SGHVS, CDR2 FQNEAQ. V lost 4 bases and J lost 2, with 20 bases in between. The CDR3 coding sequence is TGTGCCAGCAGCTCAAATGCGCGGTGGGAAAGGCAAGAGACCCAGTACTTC. Translation gives CASSSNARWERQETQYF.

On this clonotype itself: Since no conserved phenylalanine or tryptophan closes the CDR3, a read error is the likely cause. The chain carries TRBV11-3 and TRBJ2-1; D possibly corresponds to TRBD2 (7 bases). The germline gives CDR1 SGHNT, CDR2 YENEEA. Trimming removed 1 base from V and 9 bases from J, with 19 bases in between. The CDR3 totals 16 residues. CDR3 protein: CASSLVPTGGRGEQFL. The CDR3 DNA sequence: TGTGCCAGCAGCTTAGTTCCCACGGGAGGCAGGGGTGAGCAGTTCCTC.

As to this clonotype: This likely comes from a read error, as the CDR3 has no conserved phenylalanine or tryptophan at its end. The chain recombines TRBV12-3 or TRBV12-4 with TRBJ2-7; D is possibly TRBD2 (6 bases). This CDR3 has 15 residues. Trimming left V 6 bases short and J 2 bases short, with 17 bases between. In nucleotides, the CDR3 is TGTGCCAGCAGCACTACTAGCCTGAGAACCTACGAGCAGTACTAC. It yields the protein CASSTTSLRTYEQYY.

Points on this clonotype: A read error may produce the germline difference seen at one junction end. The chain uses TRBV6-2 or TRBV6-3 and TRBJ2-7; tentative D call: TRBD2 (6 bases). This CDR3 has 14 amino acids. CDR1 MNHEY and CDR2 SVGEGT come from the germline V gene. CDR3 amino acids: CTSSRGVEYYEQYF. The CDR3 DNA is TGTACCAGCAGTCGCGGGGTGGAATACTACGAGCAGTACTTC.

With regard to this clonotype: At one of its ends the junction is not consistent with the germline gene, which may arise from a read error. The genes are TRBV12-3 or TRBV12-4 and TRBJ1-1, with D possibly TRBD1 on 6 matching bases. The CDR3 runs 13 residues. CDR3 coding DNA: TGTGCCAGCAGCCCTACAGGGAACGCTGAAGCTTTATTT. It codes for CASSPTGNAEALF.

A word on this clonotype: Mismatch with germline at one junction end may stem from a read error. The chain is built from TRBV12-3 or TRBV12-4 and TRBJ1-3; TRBD1 matches at 9 bases. The CDR3 extends over 18 amino acids. As DNA, the CDR3 is TGTCCCAGGAGTCGTCCCGGGACAGGGATCGGCTCTGGAAACACCATTTATTTT. It is translated as CPRSRPGTGIGSGNTIYF.

This clonotype was observed a single time. This may be a read error, as it is one base from a much larger clone. The chain uses TRBV20-1 and TRBJ2-5, with 7 nucleotides matching TRBD2. This CDR3 has 12 residues. With 7 bases clipped from V and 3 bases from J, the junction kept 5 bases outside the gene matches. Germline values: CDR1 DFQATT, CDR2 SNEGSKA (reference sequence). CDR3: CSVQRGEETQYF. The DNA of the CDR3 is TGCAGTGTTCAGCGGGGAGAAGAGACCCAGTACTTC.

For this clonotype: Since a much larger clone is just one base distant, this may be a read error. The V and J genes are TRBV5-1 and TRBJ2-4, with a weak D call TRBD2 (5 bases). The CDR3 consists of 14 residues. Germline CDR1 and CDR2: SGHRS and YFSETQ. CDR3 in DNA: TGCACCAGCAGCTTGTCTGAGGGTCTAAACATTCAGTACTTC. Protein product: CTSSLSEGLNIQYF.

This clonotype occurred once. The rearrangement joins TRBV11-1 to TRBJ2-7, with D unclear. This CDR3 contains 14 residues. With 7 bases removed from V and 2 bases from J, the gap between germline ends came to 15 bases. Germline V CDR1 and CDR2: SGHAT, FQDESV (reference sequence). The DNA of the CDR3 is TGTGCCAGCACCTCCAGGAAGACGACCTACGAGCAGTACTTC. Residues: CASTSRKTTYEQYF.

On this clonotype: A junction end diverges from the germline sequence, so it may reflect a read error. J is TRBJ2-3 and V is TRBV6-1; 8 nucleotides line up with TRBD2. Per the germline V gene, CDR1 is MNHNS and CDR2 is SASEGT. The length of the CDR3 is 13 residues. The CDR3 DNA sequence: TGTGCCAGGTGGAGCGGGAGCACATATACGCAGTATTTT. It is translated as CARWSGSTYTQYF.

The chain recombines TRBV11-2 with TRBJ2-1; D possibly matches TRBD1 or TRBD2 (5 bases each). V lost 5 bases, J lost 6 bases, and 23 bases lay in between. The germline V gene encodes CDR1 SGHAT and CDR2 FQNNGV. CDR3 size: 17 residues. CDR3 coding DNA: TGTGCCAGCAGCACCTTGCTAACGGGGACGTTTATCAATGAGCAGTTCTTC. Its protein product is CASSTLLTGTFINEQFF.

To note about this clonotype: The final CDR3 position lacks the conserved phenylalanine or tryptophan, pointing to a likely read error. The DNA is omitted, as the CDR3 cannot be located on it reliably, and the CDR3 follows TCRdb's listing. The rearrangement joins TRBV10-2 to TRBJ2-7; TRBD1, the table's D call, was not compared with the DNA. The CDR3 is 14 residues long, ends included. Germline CDR1 reads WSHSY; CDR2 reads SAAADI. CDR3 amino acids: CASLSGTGYDELYL.

Concerning this clonotype: Sequence at one end of the junction differs from germline and may be a read error. The CDR3 loop reads CASSTTSGRTYEEYF. In DNA, the CDR3 is TGTGCCAGCAGTACCACTAGCGGGAGAACCTACGAGGAGTACTTC. V gene TRBV12-3 or TRBV12-4 combines with J gene TRBJ2-7, with 11 nucleotides matching TRBD2. The CDR3 has 15 residues.

Points on this clonotype: At one end the junction does not follow the germline gene, possibly because of a read error. The chain carries TRBV6-1 and TRBJ2-1; 10 bases line up with TRBD1. The CDR3 consists of 14 residues. Per germline, CDR1 MNHNS and CDR2 SASEGT. The CDR3 protein is CTSSGTGELNEQFF. The CDR3 DNA sequence: TGTACCAGCAGTGGGACAGGGGAATTGAATGAACAGTTCTTC.

Regarding this clonotype: One base away lies a much larger clone, so this may be a sequencing read error. The chain carries TRBV5-4 and TRBJ2-5, with 8 bases aligning to TRBD2. Unmatched junction bases numbered 9, after V lost 0 bases and J lost 5 bases. The CDR3 spans 16 residues. The germline V gene encodes CDR1 SGHNT and CDR2 YYREEE (reference sequence). CDR3 nucleotides: TGTGCCAGCAGCTTGGAGTCCGGGACTAGGATTGAGACCCAGTACTTC. Translation gives CASSLESGTRIETQYF.

This clonotype was seen just once. Its ends do not fully match the called genes, so a read error is possible. The chain is built from TRBV4-3 and TRBJ2-2, with a tentative D call TRBD2 (6 bases). CDR1 and CDR2 from the germline V gene are LGHNA and YSLEER. The CDR3 loop spans 17 amino acids. The CDR3 DNA reads as TGCGCCAGCAGCCAAGAGGATTGGATGTTGCACACCGGGGGGCTGTTTTTT. This translates into CASSQEDWMLHTGGLFF.